This section outlines one T cell receptor beta chain sequence together with its context. This may be a read error, as it is one base from a much larger clone. The data are from a study of human T cells and chemical hapten exposure. Indicated time point: patch test 2, 6 weeks after DPC sensitization. Sample treatment: therapeutic diphenylcyclopropenone sensitization with weekly scalp DPC. TCRdb ran MiXCR on the RACE reads and lists one entry per CDR3 protein. The table shows 85,000 or so distinct CDR3 sequences, with about 9.9% occurring only once. Trimming pared 8 bases from V and 1 base from J, leaving 17 bases between. CDR1 and CDR2 (germline): MNHEY, SVGAGI. The CDR3 sequence is 15 residues long.

The chain joins TRBV6-5 to TRBJ1-1; no reliable D call. The source material was whole blood, sampled in connection with sensitization to the hapten diphenylcyclopropenone (DPC). This TCR was sampled from a man younger than 30 with alopecia areata. Some clones in this sample may be carry-over from other donors' samples. The CDR3 spells CASLRIGLSNTEAFF. CDR3 in DNA: TGTGCCAGCCTGAGAATAGGACTGTCGAACACTGAAGCTTTCTTT.